This passage covers 17 T cell receptor beta chains from one sample sequenced in a study of T-cell reconstitution after alpha-beta-depleted transplantation in children. Unique molecular identifiers were incorporated into the prepared TCRbeta library. TCRdb itself ran the PCR reads through MiXCR, one entry per CDR3 protein. The sample contains 90,000 to 100,000 distinct CDR3 sequences, under 25% of which appear only once. Sequenced material: PBMCs, taken before TCRalphabeta/CD19-depleted stem cell transplant. The receptors were sampled from a boy aged 2 to 10 with acute lymphoblastic leukemia, due to receive a stem cell transplant.

The rearrangement joins TRBV5-5 to TRBJ2-2, with 8 positions matching TRBD2. In germline, CDR1 is SGHKS, CDR2 YYEKEE (reference sequence). The V gene end was trimmed by 3 bases and the J gene end by 3 bases; junction bases not matched to a gene: 10. The CDR3 has 17 amino acids. The CDR3 reads CASSYSLAVPDTGELFF. CDR3 sequence (DNA): TGTGCCAGCAGCTACTCACTAGCGGTCCCTGACACCGGGGAGCTGTTTTTT.

This clonotype turned up a few times. The chain employs TRBV18 and TRBJ2-1; 11 nucleotides match TRBD2. The germline V gene encodes CDR1 KGHSH and CDR2 LQKENI. There are 15 residues in the CDR3. V lost 3 bases and J lost 7; bases outside the gene matches: 5. This CDR3 reads CASSPTSGTRNEQFF. DNA of the CDR3: TGTGCCAGCTCACCGACTAGCGGGACTCGAAATGAGCAGTTCTTC. Drawing the rest from reference TRBV18 and TRBJ2-1, the complete variable domain is NAGVMQNPRHLVRRRGQEARLRCSPMKGHSHVYWYRQLPEEGLKFMVYLQKENIIDESGMPKERFSAEFPKEGPSILRIQQVVRGDSAAYFCASSPTSGTRNEQFFGPGTRLTVL.

This clonotype was observed a handful of times. This sequence joins TRBV6-1 and TRBJ2-6; no reliable D call. The CDR3 has 14 amino acids. V lost 6 bases, J lost 0 bases, and 6 bases lay in between. Germline CDR1 is MNHNS and CDR2 is SASEGT. CDR3 sequence reads: CASRPGSGANVLTF. The CDR3 DNA is TGTGCCAGCAGACCAGGCTCTGGGGCCAACGTCCTGACTTTC.

The chain carries TRBV16 and TRBJ1-5; no clear D. Trimming took 6 bases from V and 0 from J, leaving 12 bases between them. CDR3 length: 15 amino acids. Germline V CDR1 and CDR2: KGHSY, FQNENV. The CDR3 loop reads CASRYGFGSNQPQHF. CDR3 nucleotides: TGTGCCAGCAGATACGGGTTTGGTAGCAATCAGCCCCAGCATTTT.

Only a few counts were recorded for this clonotype. No DNA is shown, since the ends of the CDR3 on it are uncertain; the CDR3 is the one TCRdb lists. The V gene is TRBV7-9, the J gene TRBJ1-1; the table's D gene call, TRBD1, was not cross checked with the DNA. Germline CDR1 SEHNR, CDR2 FQNEAQ (reference sequence). Both ends counted, the CDR3 spans 12 residues. CDR3 in amino acids: CASRVGQGATFF.

This clonotype was seen a handful of times. CDR3 loop: CASSSGWGGGYEQYF. CDR3 coding DNA: TGTGCCAGCAGCTCGGGATGGGGAGGTGGCTACGAGCAGTACTTC. The V call is TRBV12-3 or TRBV12-4, the J call TRBJ2-7; tentatively, D is TRBD2 (6 bases). The CDR3 totals 15 residues. Trimming left V 6 bases short and J 3 bases short, with 18 bases between.

The rearrangement uses TRBV4-3 and TRBJ2-3; D is unclear. The CDR3 has 15 amino acids. Germline CDR1 and CDR2: LGHNA and YSLEER. With 4 bases removed from V and 2 bases from J, the gap between germline ends came to 13 bases. The DNA for the CDR3 is TGCGCCAGCAGCCCGGACGGCGTACTCACAGATACGCAGTATTTT. Protein sequence: CASSPDGVLTDTQYF.

This chain joins TRBV7-9 and TRBJ1-2; unclear D gene. Germline CDR1 is SEHNR and CDR2 is FQNEAQ (reference sequence). With 2 bases removed from V and 8 bases from J, the gap between germline ends came to 3 bases. This CDR3 region has 10 residues. In DNA form, the CDR3 reads TGTGCCAGCAGCTTACGGGGCTACACCTTC. Its protein product is CASSLRGYTF.

This clonotype was seen only a few times. V is TRBV19 and J is TRBJ2-6; D tentatively fits TRBD1 or TRBD2 (5 bases each). This CDR3 is 17 amino acids long. The germline CDR1 and CDR2 sequences are LNHDA and SQIVND (reference sequence). V lost 11 bases and J lost 0, with 20 bases in between. CDR3 sequence reads: CAGLGTAEASGANVLTF. The DNA for the CDR3 is TGTGCCGGCCTAGGGACCGCGGAGGCCTCTGGGGCCAACGTCCTGACTTTC.

The gene calls are TRBV7-9 and TRBJ2-3; D remains ambiguous. The CDR3 totals 12 residues. Germline CDR1 is SEHNR and CDR2 is FQNEAQ (reference sequence). Trimming shortened V by 5 bases and J by 5 bases, and 8 bases separated the two germline ends. The CDR3 loop is CASSVSQDTQYF. CDR3 bases: TGTGCCAGCAGCGTCTCCCAAGATACGCAGTATTTT.

This clonotype was observed a handful of times. This sequence joins TRBV14 and TRBJ1-1; 7 positions agree with TRBD1. Trimming at V came to 1 base and at J to 4 bases, leaving 3 bases not matched to a gene. The CDR3 is 14 residues long. Germline V gene data show CDR1 as SGHDN and CDR2 as FVKESK. For the CDR3, the DNA is TGTGCCAGCAGCCAAGTGAGGGGGCCCACTGAAGCTTTCTTT. Its protein product is CASSQVRGPTEAFF.

This rearrangement joins TRBV5-1 to TRBJ2-3; 12 bases are a match to TRBD2. CDR1 SGHRS and CDR2 YFSETQ come from the germline V gene. The CDR3 loop spans 17 amino acids. J was trimmed by 3 bases and V by 0 bases; bases with no gene match: 5. The CDR3 DNA reads as TGCGCCAGCAGCTTGGCGCTAGCGGGAGGGCAGACAGATACGCAGTATTTT. This codes for CASSLALAGGQTDTQYF.

The V gene is TRBV7-2, the J gene TRBJ2-1; D is unclear. Trimming left V 1 base short and J 6 bases short, with 7 bases between. Germline CDR1 is SGHTA and CDR2 is FQGNSA. The CDR3 loop spans 13 amino acids. The CDR3 region has the DNA TGTGCCAGCAGCTTAGAATCCGGCAATGAGCAGTTCTTC. This sequence encodes CASSLESGNEQFF. Combining the CDR3 with reference TRBV7-2 and TRBJ2-1 gives the whole variable domain GAGVSQSPSNKVTEKGKDVELRCDPISGHTALYWYRQSLGQGLEFLIYFQGNSAPDKSGLPSDRFSAERTGGSVSTLTIQRTQQEDSAVYLCASSLESGNEQFFGPGTRLTVL.

The V call is TRBV20-1, the J call TRBJ1-2, with no clear D. Germline-derived CDR1 and CDR2 are DFQATT and SNEGSKA (reference sequence). V lost 0 bases and J lost 4, with 9 bases in between. The CDR3 runs 13 residues. The CDR3 DNA reads TGCAGTGCTAGAGAACAATTTTCCTATGGCTACACCTTC. This sequence encodes CSAREQFSYGYTF.

In its sample, this clonotype was seen many times. The rearrangement links TRBV6-5 to TRBJ1-1, with TRBD1 as a possible D gene (6 bases). The germline V gene has CDR1 MNHEY and CDR2 SVGAGI. This CDR3 contains 14 residues. V dropped 5 bases and J dropped 6 bases, with 16 bases sitting between them. The CDR3 DNA reads TGTGCCAGCAGTCCAGAATACAGGGCCCCTGAAGCTTTCTTT. Its protein is CASSPEYRAPEAFF.

There are many counts of this clonotype. The chain uses TRBV7-2 and TRBJ2-2, with no clear D. Trimming left V 3 bases short and J 0 bases short, with 5 bases between. The CDR3 covers 14 residues. Germline V gives CDR1 SGHTA, CDR2 FQGNSA. The DNA of the CDR3 is TGTGCCAGCAGCTTTCCTGCGAACACCGGGGAGCTGTTTTTT. Residues: CASSFPANTGELFF.

This clonotype appeared many times. The chain carries TRBV4-1 and TRBJ1-5; tentative D call: TRBD1 (6 bases). Germline-derived CDR1 and CDR2 are MGHRA and YSYEKL. Trimming left V 5 bases short and J 5 bases short, with 16 bases between. The CDR3 has 15 amino acids. The CDR3 bases are TGCGCCAGCAGCTACCGTTCAGGGGATGATCAGCCCCAGCATTTT. Protein product: CASSYRSGDDQPQHF.